Sequencing of this T cell receptor beta chain was carried out in a study of blood T cells in healthy people across ages. CDR3 length: 11 residues. Between the trimmed V and J ends, which lost 2 bases and 1 base, there was a span of 2 bases. The V gene's germline CDR1 is GTSNPN and CDR2 SVGIG (reference sequence). With a J-beta primer mix and a sample-barcoded 5' primer, a second PCR ran roughly 6 to 11 cycles. One entry per CDR3 protein, called by TCRdb with MiXCR from the 5' RACE reads. The data show hundreds of thousands of distinct CDR3 sequences, with roughly 21% seen just once and 3% to 4.5% held by the top ten.

This TCR was sampled from a man between 65 and 79 years old in good health. Source material: blood. The rearrangement joins TRBV30 to TRBJ1-1; D unresolved. The CDR3 region is CAWSWNTEAFF. The CDR3 DNA follows: TGTGCCTGGAGTTGGAACACTGAAGCTTTCTTT.